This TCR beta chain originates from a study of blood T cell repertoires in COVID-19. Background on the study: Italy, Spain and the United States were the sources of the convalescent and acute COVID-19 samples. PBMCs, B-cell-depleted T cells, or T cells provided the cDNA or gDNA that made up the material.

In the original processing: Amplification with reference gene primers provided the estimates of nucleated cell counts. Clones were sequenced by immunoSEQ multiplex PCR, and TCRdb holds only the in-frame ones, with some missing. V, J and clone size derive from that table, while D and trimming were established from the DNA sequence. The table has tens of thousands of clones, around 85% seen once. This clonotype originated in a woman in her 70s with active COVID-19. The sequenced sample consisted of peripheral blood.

Here the CDR3 reads CASSPRPGVVTQYF. The CDR3 DNA reads TGTGCCAGCAGCCCCCGACCCGGGGTTGTGACCCAGTACTTC. This chain links TRBV9 with TRBJ2-5, with D perhaps TRBD2 (5 bases). The germline V and J ends were trimmed by 4 bases and 7 bases, with 17 bases remaining between them. The CDR3 extends over 14 amino acids. The germline CDR1 and CDR2 sequences are SGDLS and YYNGEE.